The rows below give T cell receptor beta chains drawn from one sample of a study of shared clonotypes between healthy human individuals. Produced via immunoSEQ multiplex PCR; TCRdb's table is partial and in-frame only. The top ten hold 0.1% to 0.15% of the sample, which has millions of clones, over 85% seen once. The sample was naive CD4+ T cells sorted from blood. The source is a man between 18 and 29 years old in good health. Both conserved end residues are part of each CDR3. A D gene is named only where the DNA matches it firmly. The listing skips clone size in some rows; elsewhere it reads once, few, many or a size class.

clone_size: NA; v_call: TRBV19; j_call: TRBJ2-7; d_call: TRBD2; cdr3_aa: CASSRLAGDYEQYF; cdr3_nt: TGTGCCAGTAGTAGGCTAGCGGGGGACTACGAGCAGTACTTC
clone_size: NA; v_call: TRBV11-3; j_call: TRBJ2-5; d_call: NA; cdr3_aa: CASSLNQVETQYF; cdr3_nt: TGTGCCAGCAGCTTAAATCAGGTAGAGACCCAGTACTTC
clone_size: NA; v_call: TRBV9; j_call: TRBJ1-1; d_call: NA; cdr3_aa: CASSVDSRPAFF; cdr3_nt: TGTGCCAGCAGCGTCGACAGCAGGCCAGCTTTCTTT
clone_size: NA; v_call: TRBV4-3; j_call: TRBJ2-7; d_call: NA; cdr3_aa: CASSQDVLGHLSYEQYF; cdr3_nt: TGCGCCAGCAGCCAAGATGTGTTGGGACACCTCTCCTACGAGCAGTACTTC
clone_size: NA; v_call: TRBV6-4; j_call: TRBJ2-3; d_call: NA; cdr3_aa: CASSALGGGTDTQYF; cdr3_nt: TGTGCCAGCAGTGCCCTAGGGGGAGGGACAGATACGCAGTATTTT
clone_size: NA; v_call: TRBV15; j_call: TRBJ2-1; d_call: NA; cdr3_aa: CATSREGPSQFF; cdr3_nt: TGTGCCACCAGCAGAGAAGGCCCTAGTCAGTTCTTC
clone_size: NA; v_call: TRBV5-1; j_call: TRBJ1-2; d_call: TRBD1; cdr3_aa: CASSLMQGADGYTF; cdr3_nt: TGCGCCAGCAGCCTGATGCAGGGGGCGGATGGCTACACCTTC
clone_size: NA; v_call: TRBV29-1; j_call: TRBJ1-1; d_call: NA; cdr3_aa: CSVGRPNTEAFF; cdr3_nt: TGCAGCGTTGGAAGACCGAACACTGAAGCTTTCTTT
clone_size: NA; v_call: TRBV28; j_call: TRBJ1-5; d_call: TRBD1; cdr3_aa: CASSLQGAWQPQHF; cdr3_nt: TGTGCCAGCAGTTTACAGGGGGCATGGCAGCCCCAGCATTTT
clone_size: NA; v_call: TRBV20-1; j_call: TRBJ2-4; d_call: TRBD2; cdr3_aa: CSARASLREFF; cdr3_nt: TGCAGTGCTAGAGCCTCCCTGCGGGAGTTCTTC
clone_size: NA; v_call: TRBV7-2; j_call: TRBJ2-4; d_call: NA; cdr3_aa: CASSSEGPSSNIQYF; cdr3_nt: TGTGCCAGCAGCTCGGAGGGCCCGTCTTCGAACATTCAGTACTTC
clone_size: NA; v_call: TRBV29-1; j_call: TRBJ1-5; d_call: NA; cdr3_aa: CSGGEGNEPQHF; cdr3_nt: TGCAGCGGAGGGGAAGGAAATGAGCCCCAGCATTTT
clone_size: once; v_call: TRBV5-1; j_call: TRBJ2-3; d_call: NA; cdr3_aa: CASSLGGGTAYDTQYF; cdr3_nt: TGCGCCAGCAGCTTGGGGGGCGGTACCGCCTACGATACGCAGTATTTT
clone_size: NA; v_call: TRBV28; j_call: TRBJ1-2; d_call: TRBD1; cdr3_aa: CAIQTGGGRTIESYGYTF; cdr3_nt: TGTGCCATCCAGACAGGGGGCGGACGAACGATCGAATCCTATGGCTACACCTTC
clone_size: NA; v_call: TRBV2; j_call: TRBJ2-7; d_call: NA; cdr3_aa: CASSDRILIQQYF; cdr3_nt: TGTGCCAGCAGTGACAGGATCCTTATCCAGCAGTACTTC
clone_size: NA; v_call: TRBV18; j_call: TRBJ2-2; d_call: TRBD2; cdr3_aa: CASSLGTSWLDGELFF; cdr3_nt: TGTGCCAGCTCACTCGGGACTAGCTGGCTGGACGGGGAGCTGTTTTTT
clone_size: NA; v_call: TRBV5-1; j_call: TRBJ1-4; d_call: NA; cdr3_aa: CASSLMEGGSNEKLFF; cdr3_nt: TGCGCCAGCAGTTTAATGGAGGGAGGGAGTAATGAAAAACTGTTTTTT
clone_size: NA; v_call: TRBV6-5; j_call: TRBJ2-7; d_call: NA; cdr3_aa: CASSYSDSSYEQYF; cdr3_nt: TGTGCCAGCAGTTACTCGGACAGCTCCTACGAGCAGTACTTC
clone_size: NA; v_call: TRBV6-1; j_call: TRBJ2-5; d_call: NA; cdr3_aa: CASSDDGAKETQYF; cdr3_nt: TGTGCCAGCAGTGATGATGGTGCAAAAGAGACCCAGTACTTC
clone_size: once; v_call: TRBV9; j_call: TRBJ2-2; d_call: TRBD1; cdr3_aa: CASTPTGHRTGELFF; cdr3_nt: TGTGCCAGCACCCCGACAGGGCATAGAACCGGGGAGCTGTTTTTT
clone_size: once; v_call: TRBV2; j_call: TRBJ1-1; d_call: TRBD1; cdr3_aa: CASSLSGTVKVEAFF; cdr3_nt: TGTGCCAGCAGCCTCTCTGGGACAGTGAAAGTTGAAGCTTTCTTT
clone_size: NA; v_call: TRBV5-1; j_call: TRBJ2-1; d_call: TRBD2; cdr3_aa: CASTPGGSSYNEQFF; cdr3_nt: TGCGCCAGCACCCCAGGCGGGAGCTCCTACAATGAGCAGTTCTTC
clone_size: NA; v_call: TRBV18; j_call: TRBJ2-3; d_call: NA; cdr3_aa: CASSPTGDTQYF; cdr3_nt: TGTGCCAGCTCACCCACGGGAGATACGCAGTATTTT
clone_size: NA; v_call: TRBV7-2; j_call: TRBJ2-7; d_call: TRBD1; cdr3_aa: CASSFQGAYEQYF; cdr3_nt: TGTGCCAGCAGCTTCCAGGGGGCCTACGAGCAGTACTTC
clone_size: NA; v_call: TRBV7-9; j_call: TRBJ1-4; d_call: NA; cdr3_aa: CASSSPGGQGSEKLFF; cdr3_nt: TGTGCCAGCAGCTCCCCCGGGGGGCAGGGAAGTGAAAAACTGTTTTTT
clone_size: NA; v_call: TRBV7-2; j_call: TRBJ1-1; d_call: NA; cdr3_aa: CASSLGSEAFF; cdr3_nt: TGTGCCAGCAGCTTAGGTTCTGAAGCTTTCTTT
clone_size: NA; v_call: TRBV30; j_call: TRBJ2-7; d_call: NA; cdr3_aa: CAWKGSYEQYF; cdr3_nt: TGTGCCTGGAAAGGGTCCTACGAGCAGTACTTC
clone_size: NA; v_call: TRBV6-6; j_call: TRBJ1-2; d_call: TRBD1; cdr3_aa: CASSYSSQGAYGYTF; cdr3_nt: TGTGCCAGCAGTTACTCTTCCCAGGGGGCCTATGGCTACACCTTC
clone_size: NA; v_call: TRBV7-2; j_call: TRBJ2-3; d_call: NA; cdr3_aa: CASSSFTDTQYF; cdr3_nt: TGTGCCAGCAGCTCCTTCACAGATACGCAGTATTTT
clone_size: NA; v_call: TRBV29-1; j_call: TRBJ2-5; d_call: NA; cdr3_aa: CSVEPLAAAQETQYF; cdr3_nt: TGCAGCGTTGAACCCTTGGCCGCGGCTCAAGAGACCCAGTACTTC
clone_size: NA; v_call: TRBV18; j_call: TRBJ2-7; d_call: NA; cdr3_aa: CASSTGLTMYEQYF; cdr3_nt: TGTGCCAGCTCCACGGGACTGACAATGTACGAGCAGTACTTC
clone_size: NA; v_call: TRBV6-1; j_call: TRBJ2-7; d_call: TRBD1; cdr3_aa: CASSEAPTGWEPYEQYF; cdr3_nt: TGTGCCAGCAGTGAAGCTCCGACAGGGTGGGAACCCTACGAGCAGTACTTC
clone_size: NA; v_call: TRBV5-4; j_call: TRBJ1-6; d_call: TRBD1; cdr3_aa: CASSRTGENSPLHF; cdr3_nt: TGTGCCAGCAGCCGGACAGGCGAGAATTCACCCCTCCACTTT
clone_size: once; v_call: TRBV19; j_call: TRBJ2-7; d_call: TRBD2; cdr3_aa: CASSFLAGDEQYF; cdr3_nt: TGTGCCAGTAGTTTCCTAGCGGGGGACGAGCAGTACTTC
clone_size: NA; v_call: TRBV18; j_call: TRBJ1-1; d_call: NA; cdr3_aa: CASSPWQGRDTEAFF; cdr3_nt: TGTGCCAGCTCACCATGGCAGGGGAGGGACACTGAAGCTTTCTTT
clone_size: once; v_call: TRBV18; j_call: TRBJ1-3; d_call: NA; cdr3_aa: CASSPRSGNTIYF; cdr3_nt: TGTGCCAGCTCACCCAGGAGTGGAAACACCATATATTTT
clone_size: NA; v_call: TRBV5-1; j_call: TRBJ1-1; d_call: TRBD1; cdr3_aa: CASSLDRGRAFF; cdr3_nt: TGCGCCAGCAGCTTGGACAGGGGGAGAGCTTTCTTT
clone_size: NA; v_call: TRBV5-6; j_call: TRBJ1-5; d_call: NA; cdr3_aa: CASSSDRGSNQPQHF; cdr3_nt: TGTGCCAGCAGTTCCGACAGAGGAAGCAATCAGCCCCAGCATTTT
clone_size: NA; v_call: TRBV30; j_call: TRBJ2-7; d_call: NA; cdr3_aa: CAWSVSGGVYRQGAYEQYF; cdr3_nt: TGTGCCTGGAGTGTCTCGGGGGGGGTCTACCGACAGGGTGCCTACGAGCAGTACTTC
clone_size: NA; v_call: TRBV5-1; j_call: TRBJ2-7; d_call: NA; cdr3_aa: CASSPPTRHYEQYF; cdr3_nt: TGCGCCAGCAGCCCCCCGACCAGGCACTACGAGCAGTACTTC